This section outlines one TCR beta chain sequence together with its context. The antigen remains unidentified. The sample is drawn from a study of CD8 T cells in ankylosing spondylitis. Overall study results and limits: Disease-linked clones bore a CD8+ phenotype, appearing relatively rarely in peripheral blood. Apparently characteristic of ankylosing spondylitis blood was a TCR beta motif (under ten highly homologous variants).

Library preparation for TCR beta used quantitative 5'-RACE with molecular barcodes. MiXCR was run by TCRdb on the 5' RACE reads, yielding one entry per CDR3 protein. Among 700,000 or so distinct CDR3 sequences listed, under 20% were seen once. Trimming removed 3 bases from V and 5 bases from J, with 14 bases in between. Germline V gene sequence: CDR1 SGHNT, CDR2 YYREEE (reference sequence). The CDR3 totals 14 residues. This clonotype was sampled from a male donor with ankylosing spondylitis. The chain is built from TRBV5-4 and TRBJ2-5, with TRBD2 as a possible D gene (5 bases). Sequencing input: blood, either unsorted or a sorted T cell fraction (not recorded which). The CDR3 bases are TGTGCCAGCAGCTCGCCGGGGTTTATCGAGACCCAGTACTTC. Its translation is CASSSPGFIETQYF. The full variable domain, completed using reference TRBV5-4 and TRBJ2-5, is ETGVTQSPTHLIKTRGQQVTLRCSSQSGHNTVSWYQQALGQGPQFIFQYYREEENGRGNFPPRFSGLQFPNYSSELNVNALELDDSALYLCASSSPGFIETQYFGPGTRLLVL.